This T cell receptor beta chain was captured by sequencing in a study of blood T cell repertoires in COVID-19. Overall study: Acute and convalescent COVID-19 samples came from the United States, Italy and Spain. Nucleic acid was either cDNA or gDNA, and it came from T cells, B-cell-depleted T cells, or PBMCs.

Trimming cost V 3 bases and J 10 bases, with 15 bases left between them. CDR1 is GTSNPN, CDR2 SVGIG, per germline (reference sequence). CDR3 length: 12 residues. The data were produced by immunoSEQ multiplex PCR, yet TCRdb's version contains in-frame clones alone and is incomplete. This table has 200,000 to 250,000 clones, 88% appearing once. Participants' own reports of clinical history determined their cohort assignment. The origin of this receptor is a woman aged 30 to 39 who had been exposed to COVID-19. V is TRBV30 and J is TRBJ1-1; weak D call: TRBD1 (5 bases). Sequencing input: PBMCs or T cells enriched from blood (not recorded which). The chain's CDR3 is CAWSETGSGAFF. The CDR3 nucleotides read TGTGCCTGGAGCGAAACAGGTTCCGGAGCTTTCTTT.